The next 4 T cell receptor beta chains were all read from a single sample in a study of T cells in Graves' hyperthyroidism and ophthalmopathy. The source material, RNA transcripts, was used to amplify TCR beta CDR3 regions. First-round RT-PCR with HTBI primers amplified the TCR CDR3 region. From the multiplex PCR reads, TCRdb called clonotypes with MiXCR, one entry per CDR3 protein. The table lists more than 300,000 distinct CDR3 sequences, roughly a sixth of them singletons. Sequenced: blood. Receptors originate from a woman in her thirties with Graves' hyperthyroidism that later progressed to Graves' ophthalmopathy.

The rearrangement joins TRBV28 to TRBJ1-2; TRBD1 might be the D (6 bases). The CDR3 loop spans 14 amino acids. Deletions cut 5 bases from V and 1 base from J, with 11 bases between. Looked up from germline, CDR1 is MDHEN and CDR2 is SYDVKM. The CDR3 is CASSRDTLNYGYTF. CDR3 coding DNA: TGTGCCAGCAGTCGGGACACCCTTAACTATGGCTACACCTTC.

The V and J genes are TRBV5-4 and TRBJ2-7, with a tentative D call TRBD1 (6 bases). The CDR3 length is 14 residues. Germline lookup yields CDR1 SGHNT and CDR2 YYREEE (reference sequence). V shed 6 bases and J shed 0 bases, with 13 bases lying between them. In nucleotides, the CDR3 is TGTGCCAGCACCCCCGGACAGCGCTCCTACGAGCAGTACTTC. Its protein product is CASTPGQRSYEQYF.

This clonotype turned up a few times. V usage is TRBV20-1 and J usage is TRBJ1-2, with no clear D. Germline CDR1 DFQATT, CDR2 SNEGSKA (reference sequence). The CDR3 runs to 12 residues. V was trimmed by 0 bases and J by 7 bases, leaving 9 bases between them. CDR3 region: CSAREGTRGYTF. CDR3 DNA: TGCAGTGCTAGAGAAGGCACGCGTGGCTACACCTTC.

The chain joins TRBV12-3 or TRBV12-4 to TRBJ2-7; unclear D gene. The V gene lost 5 bases and the J gene lost 3 bases, with 2 bases spanning the gap. This CDR3 has 10 residues. The CDR3: CASSGYEQYF. Here the CDR3 DNA reads TGTGCCAGCAGTGGCTACGAGCAGTACTTC.